The source of this T cell receptor beta chain is a study of T-cell reconstitution after alpha-beta-depleted transplantation in children. Study-wide points: Reportedly, only several hundred clones from non-depleted graft cells drove alpha-beta T-cell counts at about two months.

Germline V gene lookup returns CDR1 DFQATT and CDR2 SNEGSKA (reference sequence). The CDR3 loop spans 14 amino acids. Trimming left V 4 bases short and J 3 bases short, with 16 bases between. Concerning this clonotype itself: Antigen specificity is unknown.

Library preparation (for TCRbeta) was performed with unique molecular identifiers. From the PCR reads, TCRdb called clonotypes with MiXCR, one entry per CDR3 protein. The table has a few hundred thousand distinct CDR3 sequences, approximately 12% seen once. This chain connects TRBV20-1 to TRBJ2-7; either TRBD1 or TRBD2 may fit D (7 bases each). The sequenced sample was PBMCs, mostly from graft donor cells, obtained 360 days after TCRalphabeta/CD19-depleted stem cell transplant. The TCR comes from a male patient younger than 18 who had a stem cell transplant for acute myeloid leukemia, so the T cells may come from the graft donor. The DNA for the CDR3 is TGCAGTGCTACGAGAGACAGGGACTACTACGAGCAGTACTTC. Translating it yields CSATRDRDYYEQYF.